These T cell receptor beta chains were read from a single sample in a study of T-cell memory formation after mild COVID-19. From the 5' RACE reads, TCRdb called clonotypes with MiXCR, one entry per CDR3 protein. The sample holds under 450,000 distinct CDR3 sequences; 20% to 25% are singletons and the top ten take around 14%. Sample: PBMCs or a T cell subset sorted from them (not recorded which). The receptor source for this set is an adult woman who had mild COVID-19 (a few samples of this study predate the infection). Cell type and time point are not known. Each CDR3 is given with its conserved first and last residue. The D gene is left open where the match is weak. Clone size appears in some rows only: once, few, many, or a class for an expanded clone.

size | D | J | V | CDR3 | DNA
few | NA | TRBJ2-3 | TRBV6-6 | CASSYSMTSRLSTDTQYF | TGTGCCAGCAGTTACTCGATGACTTCCCGCCTTAGCACAGATACGCAGTATTTT
NA | NA | TRBJ2-7 | TRBV25-1 | CASSESDSTYEQYF | TGTGCCAGCAGTGAATCCGACAGTACCTACGAGCAGTACTTC
NA | NA | TRBJ2-7 | TRBV4-2 | CASSPFLAYEQYF | TGTGCCAGCAGCCCGTTCCTTGCCTACGAGCAGTACTTC
NA | TRBD2 | TRBJ2-3 | TRBV5-1 | CASSPQGAGFTDTQYF | TGCGCCAGCAGCCCTCAGGGAGCGGGGTTCACAGATACGCAGTATTTT
few | TRBD2 | TRBJ2-3 | TRBV5-1 | CASSSGGQDTQYF | TGCGCCAGCAGTTCGGGGGGGCAAGATACGCAGTATTTT
few | TRBD1 | TRBJ1-4 | TRBV15 | CATAPTGRVSNEKLFF | TGTGCCACCGCTCCGACAGGGAGGGTCTCAAATGAAAAACTGTTTTTT
NA | NA | TRBJ2-5 | TRBV5-6 | CASSTGQTSGGTQYF | TGTGCCAGCAGCACAGGACAGACCTCCGGGGGGACCCAGTACTTC
NA | TRBD1 | TRBJ2-3 | TRBV5-8 | CASSPGQAQDTQYF | TGTGCCAGCAGCCCGGGACAGGCGCAAGATACGCAGTATTTT
NA | NA | TRBJ2-5 | TRBV20-1 | CSARPAVWTQYF | TGCAGTGCTCGGCCGGCTGTGTGGACCCAGTACTTC
few | NA | TRBJ2-3 | TRBV29-1 | CSVPTRRGRDTDTQYF | TGCAGCGTCCCTACACGCAGGGGACGGGACACAGATACGCAGTATTTT
few | NA | TRBJ2-1 | TRBV19 | CASTGWTDYNEQFF | TGTGCCAGTACGGGGTGGACCGATTACAATGAGCAGTTCTTC
few | NA | TRBJ2-5 | TRBV3-1 | CASSQGPETQYF | TGTGCCAGCAGCCAAGGCCCAGAGACCCAGTACTTC
NA | NA | TRBJ2-3 | TRBV6-2/TRBV6-3 | CASSYGIWQRSTDTQYF | TGTGCCAGCAGTTACGGGATCTGGCAGCGCAGCACAGATACGCAGTATTTT
NA | NA | TRBJ2-5 | TRBV9 | CASSEQESETQYF | TGTGCCAGCAGCGAGCAGGAGTCAGAGACCCAGTACTTC
many | TRBD2 | TRBJ2-1 | TRBV30 | CAWRGAGDEQFF | TGTGCCTGGAGGGGCGCGGGGGACGAGCAGTTCTTC
NA | NA | TRBJ2-1 | TRBV12-3/TRBV12-4 | CASSLEGLSYNEQFF | TGTGCCAGCAGCCTGGAGGGACTCTCCTACAATGAGCAGTTCTTC
few | NA | TRBJ1-6 | TRBV5-6 | CASSFAGGSPLHF | TGTGCCAGCAGCTTTGCCGGGGGTTCACCCCTCCACTTT
NA | NA | TRBJ2-5 | TRBV30 | CAWTRGRWETQYF | TGTGCCTGGACGAGAGGGAGGTGGGAGACCCAGTACTTC
few | TRBD1 | TRBJ1-1 | TRBV5-1 | CASSVGQGLGNTEAFF | TGCGCCAGCAGCGTGGGACAGGGATTAGGGAACACTGAAGCTTTCTTT
few | TRBD1 | TRBJ1-2 | TRBV7-2 | CASSPRRDSHGYTF | TGTGCCAGCAGCCCGCGAAGGGACAGCCATGGCTACACCTTC
few | NA | TRBJ2-7 | TRBV15 | CATSRDRTAYEQYF | TGTGCCACCAGCAGAGATCGAACGGCCTACGAGCAGTACTTC
few | NA | TRBJ2-5 | TRBV6-5 | CASKGAGAHQETQYF | TGTGCCAGCAAGGGGGCGGGAGCGCACCAAGAGACCCAGTACTTC
few | TRBD1 | TRBJ2-7 | TRBV7-9 | CASSLRGTGKTYEQYF | TGTGCCAGCAGCTTAAGAGGGACAGGCAAGACCTACGAGCAGTACTTC
NA | NA | TRBJ2-4 | TRBV6-5 | CASSSPGQAKNIQYF | TGTGCCAGCAGTTCCCCCGGACAGGCCAAAAACATTCAGTACTTC
few | NA | TRBJ2-3 | TRBV7-9 | CASSFGFRGTDTQYF | TGTGCCAGCAGCTTCGGATTCCGGGGCACAGATACGCAGTATTTT
NA | NA | TRBJ2-2 | TRBV7-3 | CASSLANRRTGELFF | TGTGCCAGCAGCTTAGCGAACAGGAGAACCGGGGAGCTGTTTTTT
NA | NA | TRBJ2-5 | TRBV6-5 | CASSYARGALQETQYF | TGTGCCAGCAGTTACGCTCGGGGGGCACTTCAAGAGACCCAGTACTTC
NA | NA | TRBJ1-5 | TRBV24-1 | CATSDPRDQRGSNQPQHF | TGTGCCACCAGTGACCCTAGGGATCAGAGGGGTAGCAATCAGCCCCAGCATTTT
NA | TRBD1 | TRBJ2-7 | TRBV7-7 | CASSLEWTGAYEQYF | TGTGCTAGCAGCTTAGAGTGGACAGGGGCCTACGAGCAGTACTTC
few | NA | TRBJ2-4 | TRBV19 | CASSIDPVRDIQYF | TGTGCCAGTAGTATAGATCCCGTGAGGGACATTCAGTACTTC
few | NA | TRBJ2-3 | TRBV7-7 | CASSRTSTDTQYF | TGTGCCAGCAGTAGAACTTCCACAGATACGCAGTATTTT
few | TRBD2 | TRBJ2-1 | TRBV12-3/TRBV12-4 | CASSLSGADAWEQFF | TGTGCCAGCAGTTTAAGCGGGGCCGATGCATGGGAGCAGTTCTTC
few | TRBD2 | TRBJ2-7 | TRBV10-3 | CASRIAGEAYEQYF | TGTGCCTCGCGAATAGCGGGAGAGGCCTACGAGCAGTACTTC
NA | TRBD1 | TRBJ1-2 | TRBV6-6 | CASSDRGNYGYTF | TGTGCCAGCAGCGACAGGGGTAACTATGGCTACACCTTC
NA | NA | TRBJ1-5 | TRBV7-8 | CASSLFSWQGSDQPQHF | TGTGCCAGCAGCTTATTCTCTTGGCAGGGGTCCGATCAGCCCCAGCATTTT
few | NA | TRBJ2-2 | TRBV7-9 | CASSLLMAGLGTGELFF | TGTGCCAGCAGCTTATTGATGGCGGGATTAGGCACCGGGGAGCTGTTTTTT
NA | NA | TRBJ1-1 | TRBV3-1 | CASSLRGRANTEAFF | TGTGCCAGCAGTCTTCGGGGCAGGGCTAACACTGAAGCTTTCTTT
NA | TRBD2 | TRBJ2-3 | TRBV15 | CATSRDGLAGDTQYF | TGTGCCACCAGCAGAGATGGGCTAGCGGGCGATACGCAGTATTTT
few | NA | TRBJ2-7 | TRBV7-9 | CASSLVSGQGAYEQYF | TGTGCCAGCAGCTTAGTTTCGGGTCAGGGTGCCTACGAGCAGTACTTC
many | NA | TRBJ2-7 | TRBV7-6 | CASSAADYEQYF | TGTGCCAGCAGCGCGGCCGACTACGAGCAGTACTTC
NA | TRBD1 | TRBJ1-1 | TRBV18 | CASSHRQGMNTEAFF | TGTGCCAGCTCACATCGACAGGGAATGAACACTGAAGCTTTCTTT
NA | TRBD2 | TRBJ2-1 | TRBV7-9 | CASSFSPMRGENEQFF | TGTGCCAGCAGCTTTTCCCCAATGCGGGGGGAAAATGAGCAGTTCTTC
NA | NA | TRBJ1-1 | TRBV18 | CASSPQGTNTEAFF | TGTGCCAGCTCCCCACAGGGCACGAACACTGAAGCTTTCTTT
many | TRBD2 | TRBJ2-2 | TRBV5-4 | CASSLGGLGLNTGELFF | TGTGCCAGCAGCTTGGGGGGACTAGGGCTAAACACCGGGGAGCTGTTTTTT
few | NA | TRBJ1-1 | TRBV4-3 | CASSLTFGDTEAFF | TGCGCCAGCAGCCTAACTTTCGGGGACACTGAAGCTTTCTTT
NA | TRBD1 | TRBJ2-1 | TRBV6-1 | CASAPGGAHNSEQFF | TGTGCCAGCGCCCCAGGGGGCGCCCACAATAGTGAGCAGTTCTTC
NA | NA | TRBJ1-5 | TRBV6-5 | CASSYSPAGPNQPQHF | TGTGCCAGCAGTTACTCCCCCGCCGGACCTAATCAGCCCCAGCATTTT
NA | NA | TRBJ2-3 | TRBV6-5 | CASSRGLLGVTDTQYF | TGTGCCAGCTCCAGAGGGCTTCTTGGGGTTACAGATACGCAGTATTTT
NA | NA | TRBJ1-1 | TRBV7-3 | CASSYQGNTEAFF | TGTGCCAGCAGCTACCAGGGGAACACTGAAGCTTTCTTT
NA | NA | TRBJ1-5 | TRBV6-5 | CASSYRQSNQPQHF | TGTGCCAGCAGTTACCGGCAGAGCAATCAGCCCCAGCATTTT
NA | NA | TRBJ1-1 | TRBV4-1 | CASSQGVGGTIEAFF | TGCGCCAGCAGCCAAGGGGTAGGGGGGACCATTGAAGCTTTCTTT